This T cell receptor beta chain was sequenced in a study of cytomegalovirus exposure and HLA in healthy donors. In regard to this clone: Its antigen remains unknown. Within the sample, other DNA sequences also encode this same CDR3.

The donors were healthy bone marrow donors. Overall study results and limits: In an earlier analysis, productive rearrangement rates for most beta V segments clustered near 90% or 30%. Most TCR sequences were seen very rarely across donors, but some public TCRs occurred in many. Later on, an analysis tied some 17,000 TCR beta sequences to HLA alleles at 0.05 false discovery rate.

Researchers ran the PCR with 60 Vbeta and 13 Jbeta primers. The method was immunoSEQ multiplex PCR; TCRdb's version includes in-frame clones alone and lacks a portion of them. The data hold around 210,000 clones, with about 77% observed a single time. Germline CDR1 is SGHTA and CDR2 is FQGNSA. The length of the CDR3 is 13 residues. The V end was cut by 5 bases, the J end by 1 base, with 8 bases between. Source material: PBMCs. The TCR sequence derives from a boy aged 10-17 years in good health and CMV-seronegative. The chain has TRBV7-2 and TRBJ1-1; D possibly corresponds to TRBD1 (5 bases). CDR3 loop: CASSLTGNTEAFF. As DNA, the CDR3 is TGTGCCAGCAGCCTTACAGGGAACACTGAAGCTTTCTTT. The variable domain in full, with the rest retrieved from reference TRBV7-2 and TRBJ1-1, is GAGVSQSPSNKVTEKGKDVELRCDPISGHTALYWYRQSLGQGLEFLIYFQGNSAPDKSGLPSDRFSAERTGGSVSTLTIQRTQQEDSAVYLCASSLTGNTEAFFGQGTRLTVV.